This TCR beta chain was recorded in a study of blood T cell repertoires in COVID-19. Across the study: The study drew acute and convalescent COVID-19 samples from the United States, Italy and Spain. PBMCs, B-cell-depleted T cells, or T cells were the source of the cDNA or gDNA that made up the material.

In the original workflow: Amplified reference gene primers provided the basis for estimating nucleated cell counts. Sequencing used immunoSEQ multiplex PCR; TCRdb keeps in-frame clones, though not all of them. V and J calls plus clone size are reproduced from that table; the DNA served to infer D and trimming. Of fewer than 100,000 clones listed, about nine tenths are singletons. The CDR3 totals 14 residues. The germline V gene has CDR1 SEHNR and CDR2 FQNEAQ (reference sequence). With 2 bases removed from V and 5 bases from J, the gap between germline ends came to 12 bases. The chain joins TRBV7-9 to TRBJ1-1; D might be TRBD1 (6 bases). The receptor's source is a woman aged 45 to 65 in a cohort sampled during active COVID-19. Sequencing was carried out using peripheral blood. The CDR3 region is CASSLQGPATEAFF. The DNA for the CDR3 is TGTGCCAGCAGCTTACAGGGGCCAGCGACTGAAGCTTTCTTT.